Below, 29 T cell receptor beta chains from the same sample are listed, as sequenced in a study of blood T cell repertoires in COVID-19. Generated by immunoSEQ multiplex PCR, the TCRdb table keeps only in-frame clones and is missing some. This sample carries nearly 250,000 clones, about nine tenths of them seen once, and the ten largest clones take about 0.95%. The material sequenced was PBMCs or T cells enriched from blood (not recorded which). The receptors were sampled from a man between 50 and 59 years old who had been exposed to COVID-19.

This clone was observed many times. The CDR3 spells CASSLAGLAMDYGYTF. CDR3 sequence (DNA): TGTGCCAGCAGCTTAGCAGGGCTGGCGATGGACTATGGCTACACCTTC. The chain couples TRBV5-4 to TRBJ1-2; maybe TRBD1 (5 bases). The CDR3 runs to 16 residues. Germline lookup yields CDR1 SGHNT and CDR2 YYREEE (reference sequence). V was trimmed by 2 bases and J by 3 bases, leaving 17 bases between them.

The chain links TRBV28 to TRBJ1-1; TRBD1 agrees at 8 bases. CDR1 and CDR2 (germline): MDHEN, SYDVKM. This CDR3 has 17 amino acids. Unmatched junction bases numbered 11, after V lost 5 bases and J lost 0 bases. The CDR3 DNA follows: TGTGCCAGCAGTCGATATACAGGGGGACACATGAACACTGAAGCTTTCTTT. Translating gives CASSRYTGGHMNTEAFF.

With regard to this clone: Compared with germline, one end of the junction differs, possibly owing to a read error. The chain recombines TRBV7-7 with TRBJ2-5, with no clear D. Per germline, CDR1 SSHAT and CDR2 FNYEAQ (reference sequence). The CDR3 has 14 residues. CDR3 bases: TGTGCTAGCAGCTTATCACTGACAACAGAGACCCAGTACTTC. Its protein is CASSLSLTTETQYF.

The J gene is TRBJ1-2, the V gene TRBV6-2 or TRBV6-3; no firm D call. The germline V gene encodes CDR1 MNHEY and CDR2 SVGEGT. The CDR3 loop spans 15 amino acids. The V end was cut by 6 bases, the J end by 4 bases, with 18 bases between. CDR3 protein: CASSQPHLGGYGYTF. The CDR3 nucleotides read TGTGCCAGCAGCCAGCCCCACCTTGGCGGCTATGGCTACACCTTC.

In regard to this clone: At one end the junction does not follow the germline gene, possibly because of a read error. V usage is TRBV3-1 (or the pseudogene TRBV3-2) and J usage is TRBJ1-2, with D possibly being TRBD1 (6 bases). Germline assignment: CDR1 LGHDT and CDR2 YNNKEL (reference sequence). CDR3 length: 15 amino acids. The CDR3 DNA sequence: TGTGCCAGCAGCCCCGACAGGCTTGAGGGATATGGCTACATCTTC. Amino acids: CASSPDRLEGYGYIF.

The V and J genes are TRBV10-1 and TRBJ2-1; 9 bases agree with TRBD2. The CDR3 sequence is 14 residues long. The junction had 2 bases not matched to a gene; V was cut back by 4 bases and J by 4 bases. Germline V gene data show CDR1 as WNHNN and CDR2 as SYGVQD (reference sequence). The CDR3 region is CASSGTSDYNEQFF. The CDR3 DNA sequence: TGCGCCAGCAGTGGGACTAGCGATTACAATGAGCAGTTCTTC.

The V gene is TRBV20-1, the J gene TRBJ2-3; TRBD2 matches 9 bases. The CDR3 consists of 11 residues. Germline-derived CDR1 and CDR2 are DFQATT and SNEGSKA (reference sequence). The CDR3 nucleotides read TGCAGGGCGGGAGGGCCCGATACGCAGTATTTT. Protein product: CRAGGPDTQYF.

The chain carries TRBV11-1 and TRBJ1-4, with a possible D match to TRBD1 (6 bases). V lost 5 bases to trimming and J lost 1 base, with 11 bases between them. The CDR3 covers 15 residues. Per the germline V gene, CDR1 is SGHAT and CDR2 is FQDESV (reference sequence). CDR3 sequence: CASSTQGGTNEKLFF. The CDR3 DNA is TGTGCCAGCAGCACGCAAGGGGGAACTAATGAAAAACTGTTTTTT.

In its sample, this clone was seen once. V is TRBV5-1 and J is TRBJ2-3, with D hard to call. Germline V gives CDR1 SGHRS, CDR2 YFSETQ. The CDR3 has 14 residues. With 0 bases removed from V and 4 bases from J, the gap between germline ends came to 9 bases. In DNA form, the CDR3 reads TGCGCCAGCAGCTTGGAGCCGAGAGCAGATACGCAGTATTTT. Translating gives CASSLEPRADTQYF.

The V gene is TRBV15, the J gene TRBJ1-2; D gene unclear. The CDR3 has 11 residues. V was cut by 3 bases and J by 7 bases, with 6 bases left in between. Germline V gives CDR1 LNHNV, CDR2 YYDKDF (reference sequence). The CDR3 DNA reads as TGTGCCACCAGCAGCCCCAGTGGCTACACCTTC. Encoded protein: CATSSPSGYTF.

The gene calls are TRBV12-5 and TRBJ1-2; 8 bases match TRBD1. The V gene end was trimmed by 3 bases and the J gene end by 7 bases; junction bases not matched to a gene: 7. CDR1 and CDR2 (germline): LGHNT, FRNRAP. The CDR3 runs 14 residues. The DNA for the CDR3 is TGTGCTAGTGGTTTCGGACAGGGTGATTCTGGCTACACCTTC. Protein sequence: CASGFGQGDSGYTF.

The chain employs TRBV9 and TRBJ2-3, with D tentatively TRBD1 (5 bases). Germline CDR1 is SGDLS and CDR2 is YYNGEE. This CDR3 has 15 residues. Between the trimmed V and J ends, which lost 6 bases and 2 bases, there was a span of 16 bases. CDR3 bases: TGTGCCAGCAACCATCAGGGAATTCCCACAGATACGCAGTATTTT. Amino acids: CASNHQGIPTDTQYF.

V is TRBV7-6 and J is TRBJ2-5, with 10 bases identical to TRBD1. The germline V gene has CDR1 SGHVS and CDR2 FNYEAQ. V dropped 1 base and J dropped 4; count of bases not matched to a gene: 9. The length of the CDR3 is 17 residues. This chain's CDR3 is CASSLGQGASMGETQYF. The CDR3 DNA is TGTGCCAGCAGCTTAGGACAGGGGGCTAGCATGGGAGAGACCCAGTACTTC. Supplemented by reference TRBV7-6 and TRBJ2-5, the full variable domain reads GAGVSQSPRYKVTKRGQDVALRCDPISGHVSLYWYRQALGQGPEFLTYFNYEAQQDKSGLPNDRFSAERPEGSISTLTIQRTEQRDSAMYRCASSLGQGASMGETQYFGPGTRLLVL.

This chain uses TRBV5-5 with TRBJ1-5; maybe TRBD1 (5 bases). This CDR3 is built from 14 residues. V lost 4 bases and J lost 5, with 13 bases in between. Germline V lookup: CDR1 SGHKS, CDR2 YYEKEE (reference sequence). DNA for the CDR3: TGTGCCAGCAGCCCCCAGGGTCCCCATCAGCCCCAGCATTTT. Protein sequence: CASSPQGPHQPQHF.

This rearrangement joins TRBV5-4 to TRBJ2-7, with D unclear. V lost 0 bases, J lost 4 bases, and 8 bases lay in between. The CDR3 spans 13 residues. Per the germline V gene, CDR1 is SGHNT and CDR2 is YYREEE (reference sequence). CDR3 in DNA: TGTGCCAGCAGCTTGGACACCGGGTACGAGCAGTACGTC. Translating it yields CASSLDTGYEQYV.

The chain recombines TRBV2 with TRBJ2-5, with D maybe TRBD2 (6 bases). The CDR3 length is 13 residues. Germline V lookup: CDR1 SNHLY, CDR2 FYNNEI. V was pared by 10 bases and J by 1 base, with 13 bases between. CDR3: CAIRRDFQETQYF. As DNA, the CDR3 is TGTGCCATACGAAGGGACTTCCAAGAGACCCAGTACTTC.

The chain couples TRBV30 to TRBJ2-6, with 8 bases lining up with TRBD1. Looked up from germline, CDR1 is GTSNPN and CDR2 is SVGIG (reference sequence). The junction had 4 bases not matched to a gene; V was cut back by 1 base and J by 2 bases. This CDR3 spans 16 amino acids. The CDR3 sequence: CAWSGQGRAGANVLTF. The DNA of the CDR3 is TGTGCCTGGAGTGGACAGGGGCGGGCTGGGGCCAACGTCCTGACTTTC.

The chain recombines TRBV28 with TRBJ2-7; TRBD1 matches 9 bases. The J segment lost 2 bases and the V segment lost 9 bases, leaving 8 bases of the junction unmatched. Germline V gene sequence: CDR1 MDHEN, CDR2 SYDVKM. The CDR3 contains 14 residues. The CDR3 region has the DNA TGTGCCAGTACCGGGACAGGGTTAACCTACGAGCAGTACTTC. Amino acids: CASTGTGLTYEQYF.

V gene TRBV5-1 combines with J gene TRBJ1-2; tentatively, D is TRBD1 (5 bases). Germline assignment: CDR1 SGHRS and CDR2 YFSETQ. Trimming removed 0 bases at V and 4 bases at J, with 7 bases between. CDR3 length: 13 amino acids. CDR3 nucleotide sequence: TGCGCCAGCAGCTTGGGGGGACTCTATGGCTACACCTTC. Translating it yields CASSLGGLYGYTF.

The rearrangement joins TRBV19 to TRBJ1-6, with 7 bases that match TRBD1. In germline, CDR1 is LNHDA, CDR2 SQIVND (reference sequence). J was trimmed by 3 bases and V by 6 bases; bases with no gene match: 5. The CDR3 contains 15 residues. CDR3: CASRLQGIYNSPLHF. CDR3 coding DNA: TGTGCCAGTAGACTACAGGGGATCTATAATTCACCCCTCCACTTT.

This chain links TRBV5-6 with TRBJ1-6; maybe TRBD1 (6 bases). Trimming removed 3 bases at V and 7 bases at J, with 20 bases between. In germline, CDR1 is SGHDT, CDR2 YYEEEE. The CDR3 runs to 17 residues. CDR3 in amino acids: CASSSAYHPGENSPLHF. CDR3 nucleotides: TGTGCCAGCAGCTCTGCCTACCACCCAGGGGAAAATTCACCCCTCCACTTT.

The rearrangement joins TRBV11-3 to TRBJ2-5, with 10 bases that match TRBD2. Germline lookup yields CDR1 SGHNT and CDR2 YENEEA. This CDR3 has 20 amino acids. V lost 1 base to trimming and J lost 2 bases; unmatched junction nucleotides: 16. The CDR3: CASSLAFGASGSGEQETQYF. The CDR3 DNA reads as TGTGCCAGCAGCTTAGCGTTCGGGGCTAGCGGGAGCGGTGAACAAGAGACCCAGTACTTC. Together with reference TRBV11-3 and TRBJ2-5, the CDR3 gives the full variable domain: EAGVVQSPRYKIIEKKQPVAFWCNPISGHNTLYWYLQNLGQGPELLIRYENEEAVDDSQLPKDRFSAERLKGVDSTLKIQPAELGDSAVYLCASSLAFGASGSGEQETQYFGPGTRLLVL.

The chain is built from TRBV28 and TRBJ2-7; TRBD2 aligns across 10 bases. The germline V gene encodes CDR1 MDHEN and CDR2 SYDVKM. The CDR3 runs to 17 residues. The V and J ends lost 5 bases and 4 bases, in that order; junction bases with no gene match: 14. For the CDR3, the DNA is TGTGCCAGCAGTCCACCGGGACTAGCGTTGGTGGGGTACGAGCAGTACGTC. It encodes CASSPPGLALVGYEQYV.

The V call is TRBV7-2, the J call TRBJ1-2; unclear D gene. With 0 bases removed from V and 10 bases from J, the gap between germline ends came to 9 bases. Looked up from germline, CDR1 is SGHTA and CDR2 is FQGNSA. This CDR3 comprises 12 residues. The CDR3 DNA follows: TGTGCCAGCAGCTTAGCTTTGTATTCCTACACCTTC. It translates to CASSLALYSYTF.

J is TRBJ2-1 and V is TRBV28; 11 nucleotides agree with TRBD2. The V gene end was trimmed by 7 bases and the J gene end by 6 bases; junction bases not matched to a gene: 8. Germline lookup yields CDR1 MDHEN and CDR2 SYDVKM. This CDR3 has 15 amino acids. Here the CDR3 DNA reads TGTGCCAGCATCCTTAGCGGGGGGGCCGGCAATGAGCAGTTCTTC. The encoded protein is CASILSGGAGNEQFF.

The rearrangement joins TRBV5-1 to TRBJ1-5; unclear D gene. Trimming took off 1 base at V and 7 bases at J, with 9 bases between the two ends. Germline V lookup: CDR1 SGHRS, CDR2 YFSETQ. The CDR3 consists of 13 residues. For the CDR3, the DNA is TGCGCCAGCAGCTTGCGAATGGGCCAGCCCCAGCATTTT. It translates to CASSLRMGQPQHF.

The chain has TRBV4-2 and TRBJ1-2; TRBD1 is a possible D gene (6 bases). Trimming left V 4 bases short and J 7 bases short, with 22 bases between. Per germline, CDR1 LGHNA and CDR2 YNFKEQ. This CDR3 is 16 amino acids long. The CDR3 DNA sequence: TGTGCCAGCAGCCGTCTCCCTACAGGGAAGCTTGGTGGCTACACCTTC. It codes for CASSRLPTGKLGGYTF.

CDR3 coding DNA: TGTGCCAGCAGGTTGACATTGAACACTGAAGCTTTCTTT. Translating gives CASRLTLNTEAFF. V usage is TRBV2 and J usage is TRBJ1-1, with D unclear. From germline, CDR1 is SNHLY and CDR2 FYNNEI. The V and J ends lost 6 bases and 0 bases respectively, with 8 bases between them. This CDR3 spans 13 amino acids.

The CDR3 coding sequence is TGTGCCAGCAGCTTAATAGCTCGACAGGTGGTCGGTGAGCAGTACGTC. It specifies CASSLIARQVVGEQYV. The rearrangement joins TRBV5-6 to TRBJ2-7; D might be TRBD1 (6 bases). V lost 2 bases to trimming and J lost 7 bases, with 22 bases between them. The CDR3 has 16 amino acids. Germline V CDR1 and CDR2: SGHDT, YYEEEE.